The rows below give T cell receptor beta chains drawn from one sample of a study of shared clonotypes between healthy human individuals. The protocol was immunoSEQ multiplex PCR, while the TCRdb copy is restricted to in-frame clones and leaves out a portion. The table shows more than 2 million clones, with approximately 94% occurring only once. The sample consisted of naive CD8+ T cells sorted from blood. Every receptor here comes from a man aged 18 to 29 in good health. CDR3s include the opening cysteine and the closing phenylalanine or tryptophan. A D gene is named only where the DNA matches it firmly. For some rows the clone size is stated as once, few or many, or as a class when expanded; others skip it.

-,TRBV7-6,TRBJ2-7,-,TGTGCCAGCAGCTTAGACGAGCAGTACTTC,CASSLDEQYF
-,TRBV28,TRBJ1-1,-,TGTGCCAGTGGGAGGGGCACTGAAGCTTTCTTT,CASGRGTEAFF
-,TRBV7-3,TRBJ2-5,-,TGTGCCAGCAGCCCCGAGAATGGAGAGACCCAGTACTTC,CASSPENGETQYF
-,TRBV6-1,TRBJ2-7,-,TGTGCCAGCAGTGAAGGTGGAAGCTCCTACGAGCAGTACTTC,CASSEGGSSYEQYF
-,TRBV10-1,TRBJ1-4,once,TGCGCCAGCCCCGCCCGTGGCAGGGGCGGCGAAAAACTGTTTTTT,CASPARGRGGEKLFF
-,TRBV5-6,TRBJ1-6,-,TGTGCCAGCAGCCTATCGCTCGTGAGCTCCTATAATTCACCCCTCCACTTT,CASSLSLVSSYNSPLHF
-,TRBV9,TRBJ2-7,-,TGTGCCAGCAGCGTAGAGTTGAATCCCTACGAGCAGTACTTC,CASSVELNPYEQYF
TRBD1,TRBV14,TRBJ1-6,-,TGTGCCAGCAGCGCACAGGGGGATTCACCCCTCCACTTT,CASSAQGDSPLHF
TRBD2,TRBV5-6,TRBJ2-7,-,TGCGCCAGCAGCTTGCCAAGCGGGATAAACTACGAGCAGTACTTC,CASSLPSGINYEQYF
TRBD1,TRBV15,TRBJ1-2,-,TGTGCCACCAGCAGAAACCCGGACAGGGAAGGATTCTATGGCTACACCTTC,CATSRNPDREGFYGYTF
-,TRBV13,TRBJ2-7,-,TGTGCCAGCAGCCCTCTGGGTTACTCCTACGAGCAGTACTTC,CASSPLGYSYEQYF
TRBD2,TRBV13,TRBJ2-1,-,TGTGCCAGCAGCCGCCCAGCGGGAGAGTACAATGAGCAGTTCTTC,CASSRPAGEYNEQFF
-,TRBV19,TRBJ1-1,-,TGTGCCAGTAGTATCGGGCCCCGAACTGAAGCTTTCTTT,CASSIGPRTEAFF
-,TRBV19,TRBJ1-5,once,TGTGCCAGTAGTATAGAGGGGTATAGCAATCAGCCCCAGCATTTT,CASSIEGYSNQPQHF
-,TRBV2,TRBJ2-7,-,TGTGCCAGCAGTGACTCCGACTACGAGCAGTACTTC,CASSDSDYEQYF
-,TRBV11-3,TRBJ2-7,-,TGTGCCAGCAGAACACAGGGTTCGTACGAGCAGTACTTC,CASRTQGSYEQYF
-,TRBV2,TRBJ1-5,-,TGTGCCAGCAGTGACGGTTTTAGCAATCAGCCCCAGCATTTT,CASSDGFSNQPQHF
TRBD2,TRBV6-4,TRBJ2-7,-,TGTGCCAGCAGTGGGGGGACTAGCGGGACGACCTACGAGCAGTACTTC,CASSGGTSGTTYEQYF
-,TRBV7-8,TRBJ2-7,-,TGTGCCAGCAGCCCCCGACTTTCGCCACAGGCGGGGGAGCAGTACTTC,CASSPRLSPQAGEQYF
TRBD1,TRBV19,TRBJ1-4,-,TGTGCCAGTGCCAGGGGGGATTTAAATGAAAAACTGTTTTTT,CASARGDLNEKLFF
-,TRBV11-2,TRBJ1-6,-,TGTGCCAGCAGCTGGGGGAGCGATAATTCACCCCTCCACTTT,CASSWGSDNSPLHF
-,TRBV6-5,TRBJ2-7,once,TGTGCCAGCAGTTACTCCACGGGACACCGTTCCTACGAGCAGTACTTC,CASSYSTGHRSYEQYF
-,TRBV7-9,TRBJ2-1,-,TGTGCCAGCAGCTTATCCGAGGGAGTAAGCTACAATGAGCAGTTCTTC,CASSLSEGVSYNEQFF
-,TRBV18,TRBJ1-2,once,TGTGCCAGCTCACCACCGCTCGGCGATGGCTACACCTTC,CASSPPLGDGYTF
-,TRBV5-4,TRBJ2-5,-,TGTGCCAGCAGCTTCGACCGACAGGTACAAGAGACCCAGTACTTC,CASSFDRQVQETQYF
-,TRBV4-2,TRBJ2-5,-,TGTGCCAGCAGCCAGGGGCTCGCAGAGACCCAGTACTTC,CASSQGLAETQYF
-,TRBV28,TRBJ2-7,-,TGTGCCAGCAGTTTAGGAGGAATCTCCTACGAGCAGTACTTC,CASSLGGISYEQYF
-,TRBV2,TRBJ2-2,few,TGTGCCAGGAGGGTGCAGGACACCGGGGAGCTGTTTTTT,CARRVQDTGELFF
TRBD2,TRBV5-1,TRBJ2-5,-,TGCGCCAGCAGCTTGGTGTTGGCGGGGGAAGGAGAGACCCAGTACTTC,CASSLVLAGEGETQYF
-,TRBV9,TRBJ1-5,-,TGTGCCAGCAGCGTAGGAGGGGGGCCGTCTCAGCCCCAGCATTTT,CASSVGGGPSQPQHF
-,TRBV10-3,TRBJ1-2,-,TGTGCCATCACCCGGGATAACTATGGCTACACCTTC,CAITRDNYGYTF
-,TRBV5-4,TRBJ1-2,-,TGTGCCAGCAGCTTGGGCCTCGAAGGCTACACCTTC,CASSLGLEGYTF
-,TRBV5-4,TRBJ1-5,-,TGTGCCAGCAGCCCATCACCAGGACAGCCCCAGCATTTT,CASSPSPGQPQHF
-,TRBV6-5,TRBJ1-1,-,TGTGCCAGCAGTCCAGGGAGGAACACTGAAGCTTTCTTT,CASSPGRNTEAFF
-,TRBV27,TRBJ2-7,-,TGTGCCAGCAGTTCCGGACCCCCCTACGAGCAGTACTTC,CASSSGPPYEQYF
TRBD2,TRBV28,TRBJ2-1,-,TGTGCCAGCAGTGCCTTACTAGCGGGACCGAACAATGAGCAGTTCTTC,CASSALLAGPNNEQFF
TRBD2,TRBV6-4,TRBJ2-4,-,TGTGCCAGCAGTGACTCCGACCTAGCGGGAGCGGCCAAAAACATTCAGTACTTC,CASSDSDLAGAAKNIQYF